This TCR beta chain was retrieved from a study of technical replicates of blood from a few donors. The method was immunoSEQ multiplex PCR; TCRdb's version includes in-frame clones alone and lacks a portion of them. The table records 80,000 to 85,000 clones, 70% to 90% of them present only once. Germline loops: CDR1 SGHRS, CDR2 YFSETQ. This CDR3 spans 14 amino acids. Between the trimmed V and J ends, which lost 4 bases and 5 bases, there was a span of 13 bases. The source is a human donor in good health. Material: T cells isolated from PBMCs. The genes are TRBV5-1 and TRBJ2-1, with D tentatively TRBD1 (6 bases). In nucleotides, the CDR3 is TGCGCCAGCAGCGTTACAGGGCCCCACAATGAGCAGTTCTTC. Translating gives CASSVTGPHNEQFF.